The source of this T cell receptor beta chain is a study of blood T cell repertoires in COVID-19. For the study at large: Samples representing acute and convalescent COVID-19 were sourced from the United States, Italy and Spain.

CDR1 and CDR2 from the germline V gene are SGHTA and FQGNSA. The CDR3 runs 15 residues. Trimming cost V 5 bases and J 2 bases; bases outside gene matches: 6. Per the original data handling: Estimates of nucleated cell counts were drawn from the amplification of reference gene primers. The assay was immunoSEQ multiplex PCR, and TCRdb's table has in-frame clones only and misses some. V, J and clone size derive from that table, while D and trimming were established from the DNA sequence. Of approximately 320,000 clones in the sample, roughly 85% are singletons; the top ten hold roughly 7.8%. Material for sequencing was peripheral blood. The chain recombines TRBV7-2 with TRBJ1-5; 7 bases line up with TRBD1. The receptor's source is a human donor in a cohort sampled during active COVID-19. For the CDR3, the DNA is TGTGCCAGCAGCATCACAGGGGATGGCAATCAGCCCCAGCATTTT. Protein sequence: CASSITGDGNQPQHF.